The 5 T cell receptor beta chains below were found in one sample sequenced in a study of blood T cell repertoires in COVID-19. TCRdb's copy holds only in-frame clones and misses some; the assay was immunoSEQ multiplex PCR. In the table there are 150,000 to 200,000 clones, approximately 83% of which are singletons. Sequenced material: peripheral blood. The source of these receptors is a human donor with acute or convalescent COVID-19. The donor label of this sample is uncertain.

The rearrangement links TRBV3-1 (or the pseudogene TRBV3-2) to TRBJ2-1; perhaps TRBD2 as D (5 bases). V was clipped by 0 bases and J by 4 bases, with 10 bases between them. The CDR3 extends over 15 amino acids. The V gene's germline CDR1 is LGHDT and CDR2 YNNKEL (reference sequence). Here the CDR3 reads CASSQDHGEYNEQFF. DNA for the CDR3: TGTGCCAGCAGCCAAGATCACGGGGAGTACAATGAGCAGTTCTTC.

This sequence joins TRBV2 and TRBJ2-1; perhaps TRBD1 as D (8 bases). Trimming removed 1 base from V and 8 bases from J, with 15 bases in between. Germline CDR1 SNHLY, CDR2 FYNNEI. The CDR3 consists of 15 residues. Here the CDR3 reads CASSEDRGGVYEQFF. The CDR3 DNA reads TGTGCCAGCAGTGAAGACAGGGGGGGGGTGTATGAGCAGTTCTTC.

V gene TRBV11-2 combines with J gene TRBJ1-1; 7 positions match TRBD1. Germline V gene data show CDR1 as SGHAT and CDR2 as FQNNGV. Losses at the gene ends were 1 base for V and 8 bases for J; bases not matched to a gene: 22. The CDR3 covers 19 residues. The CDR3, as DNA: TGTGCCAGCAGCTTAGCTTCCGGGTTTTCCGAGACAGGGAGAACCGAAGCTTTCTTT. Translated, it gives CASSLASGFSETGRTEAFF. The full variable domain, in which reference TRBV11-2 and TRBJ1-1 provide the parts outside the CDR3, is EAGVAQSPRYKIIEKRQSVAFWCNPISGHATLYWYQQILGQGPKLLIQFQNNGVVDDSQLPKDRFSAERLKGVDSTLKIQPAKLEDSAVYLCASSLASGFSETGRTEAFFGQGTRLTVV.

The V and J genes are TRBV2 and TRBJ1-5; D unresolved. The CDR3 totals 13 residues. V lost 4 bases and J 0 bases, leaving 4 bases between the germline ends. Germline V gene sequence: CDR1 SNHLY, CDR2 FYNNEI. The CDR3 coding sequence is TGTGCCAGCAGTGCCTATAGCAATCAGCCCCAGCATTTT. Protein sequence: CASSAYSNQPQHF. The entire variable domain, with the rest obtained from reference TRBV2 and TRBJ1-5, is as follows: EPEVTQTPSHQVTQMGQEVILRCVPISNHLYFYWYRQILGQKVEFLVSFYNNEISEKSEIFDDQFSVERPDGSNFTLKIRSTKLEDSAMYFCASSAYSNQPQHFGDGTRLSIL.

This sequence joins TRBV7-8 and TRBJ2-3; 9 bases line up with TRBD2. The CDR3 loop spans 16 amino acids. Germline V CDR1 and CDR2: SGHVS, FQNEAQ. Germline trimming cut 2 bases from V and 2 bases from J; bases unmatched to any gene: 5. CDR3: CASSLQVAGATDTQYF. The CDR3 DNA sequence: TGTGCCAGCAGCTTACAGGTAGCGGGAGCCACAGATACGCAGTATTTT.